The rows below give T cell receptor beta chains drawn from one sample of a study of Graves' ophthalmopathy and Graves' hyperthyroidism. One entry per CDR3 protein, called by TCRdb with MiXCR from the multiplex PCR reads. The table has nearly 400,000 distinct CDR3 sequences, about 16% seen once. The material sequenced was peripheral blood. Receptors originate from a woman under 30 with Graves' ophthalmopathy. Each CDR3 is given with its conserved first and last residue. The D gene is left open where the match is weak. Clone size is not always given. Where it is, it says once, few, many or a class for expanded clones.

clone_size,d_call,v_call,j_call,cdr3_length,cdr3_nt,cdr3_aa
many,NA,TRBV20-1,TRBJ2-7,11,TGCAGTGCTCCTTTTCGTTACGAGCAGTACTTC,CSAPFRYEQYF
many,TRBD1,TRBV7-9,TRBJ2-7,13,TGTGCCAGCAGATCGACAGGGGCGGGGGAGCAGTACTTC,CASRSTGAGEQYF
many,NA,TRBV5-1,TRBJ2-7,13,TGCGCCAGCAGCCCCCGGGCAGACTACGAGCAGTACTTC,CASSPRADYEQYF
many,NA,TRBV11-2,TRBJ2-7,17,TGTGCCAGCAGCTTCACACCTTATGAGGGAAGTCCCCACGAGCAGTACTTC,CASSFTPYEGSPHEQYF
many,NA,TRBV19,TRBJ2-5,14,TGTGCCACATCCGGGACTGCCAGCCGAGAGACCCAGTACTTC,CATSGTASRETQYF
many,NA,TRBV19,TRBJ2-2,16,TGTGCCAGTAGTACACAGGGTCTTCTGAACACCGGGGAGCTGTTTTTT,CASSTQGLLNTGELFF
many,NA,TRBV7-2,TRBJ2-5,14,TGTGCCAGCAGCTTATCTCAGGCACAAGAGACCCAGTACTTC,CASSLSQAQETQYF
many,NA,TRBV11-2,TRBJ2-5,17,TGTGCCAGCAGCTTAGAGGCACAGGGAGGTCTTCAAGAGACCCAGTACTTC,CASSLEAQGGLQETQYF
NA,NA,TRBV5-1,TRBJ2-7,13,TGCGCCAGCATCTTGGCCGGTCTCTACGAGCAGTACTTC,CASILAGLYEQYF
many,NA,TRBV19,TRBJ1-1,11,TGTGCAACAGGGCAGGACACTGAAGCTTTCTTT,CATGQDTEAFF
NA,TRBD2,TRBV5-4,TRBJ2-7,14,TGTGCCAGCAGCCTTAGCGGGAGCGGCTACGAGCAGTACTTC,CASSLSGSGYEQYF
few,NA,TRBV20-1,TRBJ1-2,13,TGCAGTGCTCCAGGGACCTTCGGTTATGGCTACACCTTC,CSAPGTFGYGYTF
many,TRBD1,TRBV9,TRBJ2-6,17,TGTGCCAGCAGCGCCCGGGACAGCCCTTCCGGGCGAAACGTCCTGACTTTC,CASSARDSPSGRNVLTF
many,NA,TRBV6-1,TRBJ2-3,15,TGTGCCAGCAGTGAGAACGGGGTTATCACAGATACGCAGTATTTT,CASSENGVITDTQYF
many,NA,TRBV6-5,TRBJ2-5,14,TGTGCCAGCAGTTACTCGAGGTACCAAGAGACCCAGTACTTC,CASSYSRYQETQYF
once,NA,TRBV19,TRBJ1-1,12,TGTGCCAGTAGCGCAGGGTCCCCTGAAGCTTTCTTT,CASSAGSPEAFF
many,NA,TRBV7-2,TRBJ2-7,15,TGTGCCAGCAGTTCAGCTGGGGGCTCCACCTACGAGCAGTACTTC,CASSSAGGSTYEQYF
few,TRBD2,TRBV28,TRBJ2-5,16,TGTGCCAGCAGTTACGATGCGGGAGGGACCCAAGAGACCCAGTACTTC,CASSYDAGGTQETQYF
many,TRBD1,TRBV4-3,TRBJ2-2,17,TGCGCCAGCAGCCCGATCCCAGGGGGACAGGCGACCGGGGAGCTGTTTTTT,CASSPIPGGQATGELFF
NA,NA,TRBV6-2/TRBV6-3,TRBJ1-1,13,TGTGCCAGCAGTTACTCGACGGTAAGGGAAGCTTTCTTT,CASSYSTVREAFF
NA,NA,TRBV20-1,TRBJ2-5,13,TGCAGTGCTAGAATAAGCCCCCAAGAGACCCAGTACTTC,CSARISPQETQYF
many,NA,TRBV28,TRBJ2-5,12,TGTGCCAGCAGTTTTAACGGGGAGACCCAGTACTTC,CASSFNGETQYF
many,NA,TRBV18,TRBJ1-1,13,TGTGCCAGCTCACCAGTACTGAACACTGAAGCTTTCTTT,CASSPVLNTEAFF
many,TRBD2,TRBV20-1,TRBJ2-5,15,TGCAGTGCTAGTTTTGTGGGGGGGATACAAGAGACCCAGTACTTC,CSASFVGGIQETQYF
many,NA,TRBV11-2,TRBJ2-7,15,TGTGCCAGCAGCTTAGAGAACAGGGACTCCTACGAGCAGTACTTC,CASSLENRDSYEQYF
many,TRBD1,TRBV7-2,TRBJ1-6,17,TGTGCCAGCAGCTCCCCTTTTGGACAGGTCAATAATTCACCCCTCCACTTT,CASSSPFGQVNNSPLHF
few,TRBD1,TRBV24-1,TRBJ1-5,16,TGTGCCACCAGTGGGGTCCAGGGGGCCGGGAATCAGCCCCAGCATTTT,CATSGVQGAGNQPQHF
NA,TRBD1,TRBV12-3/TRBV12-4,TRBJ1-2,15,TGTGCCAGCAGTTTGGGACAGGGAAGAGTTGACGGCTACACCTTC,CASSLGQGRVDGYTF
many,TRBD2,TRBV6-5,TRBJ2-2,16,TGTGCCAGCAGTTACTTCACGGGAGGGGACACCGGGGAGCTGTTTTTT,CASSYFTGGDTGELFF
few,NA,TRBV6-1,TRBJ1-1,12,TGTGCCAGCAGGCCGGGGGGAACTGAAGCTTTCTTT,CASRPGGTEAFF
many,TRBD1,TRBV24-1,TRBJ2-7,15,TGTGCCACCAGTGATGGGACAGGGGGTTCCTACGAGCAGTACTTC,CATSDGTGGSYEQYF
many,NA,TRBV2,TRBJ2-4,15,TGTGCCAGCAGGGGTCCTATCGAGAGCAAAAACATTCAGTACTTC,CASRGPIESKNIQYF
NA,TRBD2,TRBV7-2,TRBJ2-7,19,TGTGCCAGCAGCTCCGCTAGCGGGAGGGGGCGGGGAGGGTCCTACGAGCAGTACTTC,CASSSASGRGRGGSYEQYF
many,NA,TRBV9,TRBJ2-7,15,TGTGCCAGCAGCGTTATGGCAGGGCTGACCTACGAGCAGTACTTC,CASSVMAGLTYEQYF
many,NA,TRBV12-3/TRBV12-4,TRBJ2-5,14,TGTGCCAGCAGTTTCCGGACAGTCCAAGAGACCCAGTACTTC,CASSFRTVQETQYF
many,NA,TRBV4-3,TRBJ1-1,14,TGCGCCAGCAGCCAAGATGCGGATGGCACTGAAGCTTTCTTT,CASSQDADGTEAFF
many,NA,TRBV12-3/TRBV12-4,TRBJ1-2,16,TGTGCCAGCAGTCCAGAGGGGAGGTTGCAAAACTATGGCTACACCTTC,CASSPEGRLQNYGYTF
many,NA,TRBV6-5,TRBJ2-2,16,TGTGCCAGCAGTTACCGGGCCCCCGGGCTCGTCGGGGAGCTGTTTTTT,CASSYRAPGLVGELFF
many,NA,TRBV20-1,TRBJ1-2,12,TGCAGTGCCCTTCACCAGGCCGATGGCTACACCTTC,CSALHQADGYTF
many,NA,TRBV7-2,TRBJ2-7,15,TGTGCCAGCAGCTTAGCGGCCCAGAGCGGTGGCGAGCAGTACTTC,CASSLAAQSGGEQYF
NA,NA,TRBV12-5,TRBJ1-5,12,TGTGCTAGTGGTAGAGACAGTCAGCCCCAGCATTTT,CASGRDSQPQHF